Included here is one T cell receptor (beta chain) sequence, with context. Its target is unknown. The CDR3 length is 16 residues. CDR1 and CDR2 from the germline V gene are LNHDA and SQIVND (reference sequence). The ends lost 5 bases at V and 2 bases at J; junction bases unmatched: 8. The sample belongs to a study of shared clonotypes between healthy human individuals. Regarding the study as a whole: The four-donor shared clonotypes exceeded non-shared clonotypes in generation probability, with non-shared ones scoring lower.

TCRdb keeps only in-frame clones here, not all; method: immunoSEQ multiplex PCR. Here the sample spans approximately 1,500,000 clones, more than 95% being singletons. The receptor's source is a man aged 25-45 years in good health. The specimen was naive CD4+ T cells sorted from blood. Subset specified: CD45RA+ positively selected. The chain uses TRBV19 and TRBJ1-4; 7 bases line up with TRBD1. The CDR3 DNA reads TGTGCCAGTAGTGCACAGACAGGGAGGACTAATGAAAAACTGTTTTTT. Protein product: CASSAQTGRTNEKLFF.